One sample yielded the 26 T cell receptor beta chains listed below, sequenced in a study of T cell changes during pregnancy in multiple sclerosis. This table comes from immunoSEQ multiplex PCR, and its TCRdb copy is limited to in-frame clones, with some not included. The data hold roughly 75,000 clones, with just over 90% observed a single time. Here the sequenced sample was peripheral blood, taken after pregnancy. These receptors all come from a female donor in good health, enrolled as a control in a pregnancy study.

J is TRBJ1-4 and V is TRBV7-9; the match to TRBD1 covers 10 bases. Germline CDR1 and CDR2: SEHNR and FQNEAQ (reference sequence). The CDR3 is 17 residues long. Losses at the gene ends were 3 bases for V and 7 bases for J; bases not matched to a gene: 11. The CDR3 loop is CASSFYWTGGIVEKLFF. As DNA, the CDR3 is TGTGCCAGCAGCTTTTATTGGACAGGGGGAATTGTTGAAAAACTGTTTTTT.

This chain connects TRBV4-1 to TRBJ2-2; the match to TRBD2 covers 13 bases. Germline CDR1 MGHRA, CDR2 YSYEKL. Germline trimming cut 3 bases from V and 4 bases from J; bases unmatched to any gene: 8. CDR3 length equals 18 residues. The CDR3 sequence: CASSHPLAGGRATGELFF. The CDR3 DNA follows: TGCGCCAGCAGCCACCCACTAGCGGGGGGGCGCGCCACCGGGGAGCTGTTTTTT.

The V and J genes are TRBV25-1 and TRBJ1-5, with TRBD1 as a possible D gene (6 bases). Germline loops: CDR1 MGHDK, CDR2 SYGVNS. V lost 7 bases, J lost 5 bases, and 9 bases lay in between. The CDR3 runs 12 residues. The CDR3 loop is CASTKGDQPQHF. Here the CDR3 DNA reads TGTGCCAGCACCAAGGGGGATCAGCCCCAGCATTTT.

The chain combines TRBV5-6 with TRBJ2-5; 8 bases map to TRBD2. Trimming at V came to 2 bases and at J to 4 bases, leaving 4 bases not matched to a gene. Germline CDR1 SGHDT, CDR2 YYEEEE. This CDR3 has 14 amino acids. As DNA, the CDR3 is TGTGCCAGCAGCTTCGGGCTAGCGGGAGAGACCCAGTACTTC. Its translation: CASSFGLAGETQYF.

This rearrangement joins TRBV30 to TRBJ2-2; D unclear. This CDR3 has 12 residues. Trimming took 2 bases from V and 8 from J, leaving 9 bases between them. CDR1 is GTSNPN and CDR2 is SVGIG in the germline V gene (reference sequence). CDR3: CAWSPSGGELFF. CDR3 DNA: TGTGCCTGGAGTCCCTCCGGGGGGGAGCTGTTTTTT.

The V gene is TRBV7-9, the J gene TRBJ1-4, with TRBD1 matching 8 bases. The CDR3 is 16 residues long. V lost 5 bases and J lost 7; bases outside the gene matches: 12. Per germline, CDR1 SEHNR and CDR2 FQNEAQ (reference sequence). For the CDR3, the DNA is TGTGCCAGCAGCCTCTATACCGGGACAGGAGGTGAAAAACTGTTTTTT. This translates into CASSLYTGTGGEKLFF.

J is TRBJ2-1 and V is TRBV7-3, with TRBD2 matching over 10 bases. The CDR3 loop spans 20 amino acids. CDR1 is SGHTA, CDR2 FQGTGA, per germline. The V gene end was trimmed by 5 bases and the J gene end by 0 bases; junction bases not matched to a gene: 16. The CDR3 here is CASSPLFSLAGASSYNEQFF. CDR3 coding DNA: TGTGCCAGCAGCCCCCTTTTTTCCCTAGCGGGAGCCAGCTCCTACAATGAGCAGTTCTTC.

This chain connects TRBV7-3 to TRBJ1-1; 7 bases align to TRBD1. The CDR3 is made up of 13 amino acids. Germline V lookup: CDR1 SGHTA, CDR2 FQGTGA. V was pared by 2 bases and J by 7 bases, with 4 bases of the junction left unmatched. The CDR3 nucleotides read TGTGCCAGCAGCTTAGCGGCAGGGGGTGAAGCTTTCTTT. It yields the protein CASSLAAGGEAFF.

The V and J genes are TRBV14 and TRBJ2-7; 8 bases align to TRBD1. The CDR3 is 15 residues long. V shed 3 bases and J 5 bases; nucleotides not matched to a gene: 9. Per the germline V gene, CDR1 is SGHDN and CDR2 is FVKESK. The CDR3 loop reads CASSQDREDRDEQYF. CDR3 in DNA: TGTGCCAGCAGCCAGGACAGGGAAGATAGGGACGAGCAGTACTTC.

The chain uses TRBV6-5 and TRBJ2-5; no firm D call. The CDR3 is 14 amino acids. Germline CDR1 reads MNHEY; CDR2 reads SVGAGI. V dropped 8 bases and J dropped 4 bases, with 17 bases sitting between them. The CDR3 bases are TGTGCCAGCTCTGACCGACTCGTTGCAGAGACCCAGTACTTC. Residues: CASSDRLVAETQYF.

The rearrangement links TRBV7-6 to TRBJ2-5, with TRBD1 matching 9 bases. V trimming: 5 bases; J trimming: 5 bases; junction bases outside the gene matches: 15. This CDR3 contains 17 residues. Germline V gene data show CDR1 as SGHVS and CDR2 as FNYEAQ. This CDR3 is CASSPRQTGGSGETQYF. The CDR3 nucleotides are TGTGCCAGCAGCCCCCGACAAACAGGGGGCTCTGGCGAGACCCAGTACTTC.

The rearrangement joins TRBV7-9 to TRBJ2-5; D uncertain. V lost 1 base and J lost 2, with 8 bases in between. This CDR3 contains 14 residues. Germline V CDR1 and CDR2: SEHNR, FQNEAQ (reference sequence). The CDR3 here is CASSLGSVQETQYF. In DNA form, the CDR3 reads TGTGCCAGCAGCTTAGGGAGCGTTCAAGAGACCCAGTACTTC.

A single count supports this clone. This sequence joins TRBV7-2 and TRBJ2-7; TRBD1 is a possible D gene (6 bases). The CDR3 has 15 residues. The ends were cut back, 5 bases at V and 6 bases at J, with 20 bases in the middle. Germline CDR1 is SGHTA and CDR2 is FQGNSA. The CDR3 loop is CASSARGTRIGEQYF. CDR3 in DNA: TGTGCCAGCAGCGCGAGGGGGACCCGGATCGGCGAGCAGTACTTC. Full variable domain (missing parts from reference TRBV7-2 and TRBJ2-7): GAGVSQSPSNKVTEKGKDVELRCDPISGHTALYWYRQSLGQGLEFLIYFQGNSAPDKSGLPSDRFSAERTGGSVSTLTIQRTQQEDSAVYLCASSARGTRIGEQYFGPGTRLTVT.

V is TRBV28 and J is TRBJ2-7, with 8 nucleotides matching TRBD1. Germline V gene data show CDR1 as MDHEN and CDR2 as SYDVKM. CDR3 length equals 15 residues. V dropped 3 bases and J dropped 6; count of bases not matched to a gene: 10. Written as DNA, the CDR3 is TGTGCCAGCAGTTTCCATCAGGGGGCAGGGGGCGAGCAGTACTTC. Encoded protein: CASSFHQGAGGEQYF.

The chain combines TRBV9 with TRBJ2-7; TRBD2 is a possible D gene (6 bases). The ends were cut back, 0 bases at V and 2 bases at J, with 9 bases in the middle. CDR1 is SGDLS, CDR2 YYNGEE, per germline. CDR3 length: 14 amino acids. The CDR3 DNA is TGTGCCAGCAGCGTAGGGGGAGGAGCCTACGAGCAGTACTTC. Translating gives CASSVGGGAYEQYF.

The chain links TRBV28 to TRBJ2-1; 9 bases are shared with TRBD2. V was pared by 6 bases and J by 3 bases, with 12 bases of the junction left unmatched. This CDR3 is built from 17 residues. CDR1 is MDHEN and CDR2 is SYDVKM in the germline V gene. CDR3 loop: CASSTGTSIKFYNEQFF. In nucleotides, the CDR3 is TGTGCCAGCAGCACGGGGACTAGCATAAAATTCTACAATGAGCAGTTCTTC.

The chain joins TRBV5-4 to TRBJ1-5, with 8 bases matching TRBD1. From germline, CDR1 is SGHNT and CDR2 YYREEE (reference sequence). There are 15 residues in the CDR3. After removal of 0 bases from V and 7 bases from J, the junction contained 6 bases not matched to a gene. The CDR3 bases are TGTGCCAGCAGCTTGGAACCGACAGGGGTACAGCCCCAGCATTTT. Its protein is CASSLEPTGVQPQHF.

This clone was detected a few times. The chain couples TRBV10-2 to TRBJ2-2; no clear D gene. This CDR3 has 12 residues. Germline CDR1 is WSHSY and CDR2 is SAAADI. V was trimmed by 6 bases and J by 7 bases, leaving 9 bases between them. Here the CDR3 reads CASSHSLGELFF. The CDR3 DNA sequence: TGCGCCAGCAGCCACTCACTCGGGGAGCTGTTTTTT.

V gene TRBV27 combines with J gene TRBJ2-7, with D possibly TRBD1 on 5 matching bases. The CDR3 runs to 14 residues. CDR1 is MNHEY, CDR2 SMNVEV, per germline (reference sequence). Trimming removed 8 bases at V and 2 bases at J, with 16 bases between. CDR3 in amino acids: CASYSIPGPYEQYF. CDR3 bases: TGTGCCAGCTACTCGATCCCAGGGCCCTACGAGCAGTACTTC.

The gene calls are TRBV15 and TRBJ2-2; possibly TRBD2 for D (5 bases). Germline assignment: CDR1 LNHNV and CDR2 YYDKDF (reference sequence). Trimming removed 0 bases from V and 6 bases from J, with 17 bases in between. The length of the CDR3 is 17 residues. CDR3 in DNA: TGTGCCACCAGCAGAGAAACCACCACTAGTCTCCCCGGGGAGCTGTTTTTT. Encoded protein: CATSRETTTSLPGELFF.

V is TRBV10-3 and J is TRBJ1-1; 11 bases are a match to TRBD1. Per germline, CDR1 ENHRY and CDR2 SYGVKD. V lost 0 bases to trimming and J lost 4 bases; unmatched junction nucleotides: 1. This CDR3 has 15 amino acids. The CDR3 sequence: CAISESGTGGTEAFF. The CDR3 DNA reads TGTGCCATCAGTGAGTCCGGGACAGGGGGCACTGAAGCTTTCTTT.

CDR3 protein: CASSFSLAGGPGDTQYF. The CDR3 DNA is TGTGCCAGCAGCTTTTCACTAGCGGGAGGGCCGGGGGATACGCAGTATTTT. The V gene is TRBV11-2, the J gene TRBJ2-3; TRBD2 aligns across 13 bases. The CDR3 runs 17 residues. The J segment lost 6 bases and the V segment lost 3 bases, leaving 9 bases of the junction unmatched. The V gene's germline CDR1 is SGHAT and CDR2 FQNNGV. The whole variable domain, remainder taken from reference TRBV11-2 and TRBJ2-3, is EAGVAQSPRYKIIEKRQSVAFWCNPISGHATLYWYQQILGQGPKLLIQFQNNGVVDDSQLPKDRFSAERLKGVDSTLKIQPAKLEDSAVYLCASSFSLAGGPGDTQYFGPGTRLTVL.

In this sample, this clone turned up once. V and J are TRBV6-5 and TRBJ2-7, with D uncertain. The V end was cut by 6 bases, the J end by 0 bases, with 12 bases between. The germline CDR1 and CDR2 sequences are MNHEY and SVGAGI. CDR3 length: 14 residues. CDR3 nucleotide sequence: TGTGCCAGCAGCCCCCGTGGAGCCTCCTACGAGCAGTACTTC. It codes for CASSPRGASYEQYF.

The chain couples TRBV19 to TRBJ2-2, with a possible D match to TRBD1 (6 bases). This CDR3 region has 15 residues. CDR1 and CDR2 (germline): LNHDA, SQIVND (reference sequence). V dropped 3 bases and J dropped 4 bases, with 12 bases sitting between them. In nucleotides, the CDR3 is TGTGCCAGTAGTATGGGCAGGGGCGGCACCGGGGAGCTGTTTTTT. Translated: CASSMGRGGTGELFF.

The V gene is TRBV28, the J gene TRBJ2-7; TRBD2 aligns across 13 bases. Unmatched junction bases numbered 4, after V lost 1 base and J lost 7 bases. In germline, CDR1 is MDHEN, CDR2 SYDVKM. This CDR3 comprises 15 residues. The CDR3 region has the DNA TGTGCCAGCAGTTTATTACTAGCGGGAGGGCGAGAGCAGTACTTC. It specifies CASSLLLAGGREQYF.

The gene calls are TRBV30 and TRBJ1-1, with a tentative D call TRBD1 (6 bases). The CDR3 contains 14 residues. CDR1 and CDR2 from the germline V gene are GTSNPN and SVGIG (reference sequence). Between the trimmed V and J ends, which lost 2 bases and 8 bases, there was a span of 18 bases. The CDR3 nucleotides are TGTGCCTGGAGTTGGGAACAAAGGGGGTCGGAAGCTTTCTTT. Encoded protein: CAWSWEQRGSEAFF.